This T cell receptor (beta chain) was found in a study of T cells in Graves' hyperthyroidism and ophthalmopathy. Study-wide context: Before any treatment, at initial diagnosis, peripheral blood was collected.

Amplification yielded TCR beta CDR3 regions, with RNA transcripts as the source. The HTBI primer set was used in a first-round RT-PCR of the TCR CDR3. TCRdb re-derived calls from the multiplex PCR reads in MiXCR, one entry per CDR3 protein. The repertoire has hundreds of thousands of distinct CDR3 sequences, about 20% of them found once; the top ten carry about 60%. This clonotype has only a few counts. V lost 0 bases and J 4 bases, leaving 16 bases between the germline ends. This CDR3 has 17 amino acids. Germline CDR1 is SNHLY and CDR2 is FYNNEI. The origin of this receptor is a man aged 25-40 years with Graves' ophthalmopathy. The sequenced sample consisted of blood. The chain links TRBV2 to TRBJ1-5; possible D gene TRBD1, 5 bases. In nucleotides, the CDR3 is TGTGCCAGCAGTGAAGCGTTTTTGGGGCGGGGAAATCAGCCCCAGCATTTT. Translation: CASSEAFLGRGNQPQHF.